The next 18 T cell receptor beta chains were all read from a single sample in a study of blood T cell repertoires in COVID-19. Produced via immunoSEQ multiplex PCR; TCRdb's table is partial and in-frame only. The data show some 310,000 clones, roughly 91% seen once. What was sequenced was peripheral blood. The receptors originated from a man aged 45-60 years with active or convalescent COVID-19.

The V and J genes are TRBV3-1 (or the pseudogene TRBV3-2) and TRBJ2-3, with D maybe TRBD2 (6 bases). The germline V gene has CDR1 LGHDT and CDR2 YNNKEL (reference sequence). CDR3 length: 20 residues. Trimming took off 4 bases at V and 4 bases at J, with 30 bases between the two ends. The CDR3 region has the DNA TGTGCCAGCAGCCCACTTAGCGATACTCCGGGACTGAGGAAGGCAGATACGCAGTATTTT. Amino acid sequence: CASSPLSDTPGLRKADTQYF.

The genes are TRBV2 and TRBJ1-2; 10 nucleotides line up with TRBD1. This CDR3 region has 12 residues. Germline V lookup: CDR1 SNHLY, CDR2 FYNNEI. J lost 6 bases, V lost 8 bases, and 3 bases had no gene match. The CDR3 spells CASRDRGHGYTF. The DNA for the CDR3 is TGTGCCAGCCGAGACAGGGGGCATGGCTACACCTTC.

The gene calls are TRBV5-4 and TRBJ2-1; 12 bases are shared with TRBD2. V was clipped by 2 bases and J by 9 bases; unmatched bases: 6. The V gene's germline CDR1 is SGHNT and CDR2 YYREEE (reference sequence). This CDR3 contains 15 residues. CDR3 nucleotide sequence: TGTGCCAGCAGCTTCACTAGCGGGGGGCGAGCTGAGCAGTTCTTC. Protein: CASSFTSGGRAEQFF.

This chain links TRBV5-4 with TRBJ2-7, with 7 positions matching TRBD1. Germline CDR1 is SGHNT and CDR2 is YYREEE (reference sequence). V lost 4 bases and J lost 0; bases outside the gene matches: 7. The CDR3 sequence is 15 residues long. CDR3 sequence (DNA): TGTGCCAGCAGCCCCGGGACAGCCCACTCCTACGAGCAGTACTTC. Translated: CASSPGTAHSYEQYF.

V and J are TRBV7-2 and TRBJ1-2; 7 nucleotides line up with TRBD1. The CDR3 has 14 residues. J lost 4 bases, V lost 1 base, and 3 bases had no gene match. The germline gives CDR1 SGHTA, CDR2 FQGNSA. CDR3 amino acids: CASSLEQGGYGYTF. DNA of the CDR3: TGTGCCAGCAGCTTAGAGCAGGGGGGCTATGGCTACACCTTC.

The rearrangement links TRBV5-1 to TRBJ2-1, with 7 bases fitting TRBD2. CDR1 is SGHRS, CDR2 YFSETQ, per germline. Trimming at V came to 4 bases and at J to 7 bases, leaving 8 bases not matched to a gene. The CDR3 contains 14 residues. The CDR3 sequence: CASSPGTIGNEQFF. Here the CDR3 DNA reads TGCGCCAGCAGCCCCGGGACTATTGGGAATGAGCAGTTCTTC.

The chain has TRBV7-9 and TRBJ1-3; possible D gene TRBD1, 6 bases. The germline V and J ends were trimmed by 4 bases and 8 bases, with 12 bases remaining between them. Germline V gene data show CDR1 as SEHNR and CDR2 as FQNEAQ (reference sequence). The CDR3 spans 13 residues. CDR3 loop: CASSWGTQDTIYF. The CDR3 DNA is TGTGCCAGCAGCTGGGGGACACAGGACACCATATATTTT.

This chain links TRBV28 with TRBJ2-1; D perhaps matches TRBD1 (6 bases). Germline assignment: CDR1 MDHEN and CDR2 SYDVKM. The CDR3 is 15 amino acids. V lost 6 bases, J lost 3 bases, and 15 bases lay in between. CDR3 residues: CASSPPVTGYNEQFF. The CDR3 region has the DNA TGTGCCAGCAGCCCCCCCGTGACAGGCTACAATGAGCAGTTCTTC.

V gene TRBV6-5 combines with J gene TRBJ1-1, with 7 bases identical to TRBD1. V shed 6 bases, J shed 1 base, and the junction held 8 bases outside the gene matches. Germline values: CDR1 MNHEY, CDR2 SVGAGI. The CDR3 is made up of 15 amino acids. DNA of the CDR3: TGTGCCAGCAGGACAGGGACAGCTCAGAACACTGAAGCTTTCTTT. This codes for CASRTGTAQNTEAFF.

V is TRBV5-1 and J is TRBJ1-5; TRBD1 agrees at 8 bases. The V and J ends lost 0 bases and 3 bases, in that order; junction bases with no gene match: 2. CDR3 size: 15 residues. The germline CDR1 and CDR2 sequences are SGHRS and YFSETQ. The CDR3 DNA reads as TGCGCCAGCAGCTTGGAGACAGGGGCCAATCAGCCCCAGCATTTT. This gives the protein CASSLETGANQPQHF.

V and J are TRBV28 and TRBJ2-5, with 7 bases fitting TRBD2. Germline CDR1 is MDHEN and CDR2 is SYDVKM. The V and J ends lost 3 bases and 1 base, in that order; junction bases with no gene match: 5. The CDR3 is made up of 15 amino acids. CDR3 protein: CASSLGGSGQETQYF. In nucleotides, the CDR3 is TGTGCCAGCAGTTTGGGCGGGAGCGGCCAAGAGACCCAGTACTTC.

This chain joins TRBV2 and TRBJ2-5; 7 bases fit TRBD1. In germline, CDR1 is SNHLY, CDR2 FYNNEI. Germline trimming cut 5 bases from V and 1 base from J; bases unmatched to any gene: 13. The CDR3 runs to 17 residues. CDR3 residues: CASSPGQKRGFQETQYF. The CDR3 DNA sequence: TGTGCCAGCAGTCCGGGACAGAAACGGGGTTTCCAAGAGACCCAGTACTTC.

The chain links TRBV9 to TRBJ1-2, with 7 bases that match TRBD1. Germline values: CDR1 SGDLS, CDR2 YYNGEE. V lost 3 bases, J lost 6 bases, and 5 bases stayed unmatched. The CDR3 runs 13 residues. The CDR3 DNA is TGTGCCAGCAGCGCCGGACAGGAGGATGGCTACACCTTC. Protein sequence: CASSAGQEDGYTF.

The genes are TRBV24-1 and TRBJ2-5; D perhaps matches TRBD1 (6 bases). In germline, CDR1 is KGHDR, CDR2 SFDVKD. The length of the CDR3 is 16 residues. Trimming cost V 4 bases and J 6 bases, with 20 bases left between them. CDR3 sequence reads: CATSDLRDTSGKTQYF. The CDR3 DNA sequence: TGTGCCACCAGTGACTTGAGGGACACTTCGGGGAAGACCCAGTACTTC.

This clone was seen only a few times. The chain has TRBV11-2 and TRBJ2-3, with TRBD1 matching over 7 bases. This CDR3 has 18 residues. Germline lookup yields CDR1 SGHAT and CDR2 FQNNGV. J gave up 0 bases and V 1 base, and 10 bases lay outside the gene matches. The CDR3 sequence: CASSLGRGRGFSTDTQYF. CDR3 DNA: TGTGCCAGCAGCTTAGGACGTGGCAGGGGGTTTAGCACAGATACGCAGTATTTT. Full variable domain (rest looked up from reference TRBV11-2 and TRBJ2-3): EAGVAQSPRYKIIEKRQSVAFWCNPISGHATLYWYQQILGQGPKLLIQFQNNGVVDDSQLPKDRFSAERLKGVDSTLKIQPAKLEDSAVYLCASSLGRGRGFSTDTQYFGPGTRLTVL.

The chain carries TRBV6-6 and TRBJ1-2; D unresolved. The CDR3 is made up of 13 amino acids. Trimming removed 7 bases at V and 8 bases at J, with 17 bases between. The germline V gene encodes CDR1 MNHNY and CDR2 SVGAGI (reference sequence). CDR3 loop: CASKQREGWGYTF. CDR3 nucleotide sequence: TGTGCCAGCAAACAGAGAGAGGGATGGGGCTACACCTTC.

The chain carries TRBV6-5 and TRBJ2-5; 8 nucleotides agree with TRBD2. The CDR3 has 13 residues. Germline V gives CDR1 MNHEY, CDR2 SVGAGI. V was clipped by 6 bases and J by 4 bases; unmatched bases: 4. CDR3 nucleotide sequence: TGTGCCAGCAGACTAAGCGGGGGAGAGACCCAGTACTTC. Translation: CASRLSGGETQYF.

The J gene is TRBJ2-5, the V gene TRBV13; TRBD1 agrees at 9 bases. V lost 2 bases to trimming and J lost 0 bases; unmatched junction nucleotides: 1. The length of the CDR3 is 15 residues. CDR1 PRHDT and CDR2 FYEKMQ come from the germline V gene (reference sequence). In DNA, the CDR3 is TGTGCCAGCAGCTTAACAGGGGGCAACCAAGAGACCCAGTACTTC. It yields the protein CASSLTGGNQETQYF.